A selection of T cell receptor beta chains follows, all from one sample in a study of cytomegalovirus exposure and HLA in healthy donors. The repertoire was sequenced with immunoSEQ multiplex PCR; TCRdb's copy has only in-frame clones and lacks some. The sample carries about 150,000 clones, around 72% recorded once. The sample taken for sequencing was PBMCs. The receptors were sampled from a man between 18 and 35 years old in good health and CMV-seropositive. Each CDR3 is given with its conserved first and last residue. The order of the fields is V gene, J gene, CDR3 protein.

TRBV9	TRBJ2-5	CASSVGTGMETQYF
TRBV7-8	TRBJ2-1	CASSLDIAGGKSSYNEQFF
TRBV6-5	TRBJ2-7	CASSPPGQAYEQYF
TRBV5-4	TRBJ2-1	CASSLDRLVTNEQFF
TRBV15	TRBJ2-7	CATSTGGLPGEQYF
TRBV30	TRBJ1-4	CAWLPSPGQGWGEKLLF
TRBV27	TRBJ2-7	CASRSPGGVYEQYF
TRBV5-1	-	CASSLDSLSYEQYF
TRBV15	TRBJ1-5	CATSRRRQGRDQPQHF
TRBV27	TRBJ2-3	CASSLSGGAADTQYF
TRBV7-7	TRBJ2-5	CASSPKTGVETQYF
TRBV11-2	TRBJ1-1	CADRVNTEAFF
TRBV6-5	TRBJ2-7	CASSYGGTGNEQYF
TRBV6-5	TRBJ2-7	CASKIDWSSYEQYF
TRBV9	TRBJ1-2	CASSVGPTNYGYTF
TRBV19	TRBJ2-7	CASSRASSGGFYEQYF
TRBV7-2	TRBJ2-3	CASSRGGVTSTDTQYF
TRBV9	TRBJ2-3	CASQGPGNTDTQYF
TRBV5-1	TRBJ2-5	CASSLEARGWETQYF
TRBV28	TRBJ2-5	CASSSSGGTQETQYF
TRBV11-2	TRBJ2-7	CASSFYGTGEGEQYF
TRBV30	TRBJ2-5	CAVSPEGGLQETQYF
TRBV6-5	TRBJ1-2	CASSRTANYGYTF
TRBV5-1	TRBJ2-5	CASSLGGVQETQYF
TRBV6-5	TRBJ2-1	CASSYSASVYNEQFF
TRBV4-2	TRBJ2-7	CASSGTGTVDEQYF
TRBV28	TRBJ1-2	CASGRGPSNGYTF
TRBV6-5	TRBJ1-1	CASSYSEGVNTEAFF
TRBV6-6	TRBJ2-3	CASAKGQLTDTQYF
TRBV6-6	TRBJ2-7	CASRPGQGGINEQYF
TRBV6-5	TRBJ1-4	CASSHRDRVKLFF
TRBV2	TRBJ1-6	CASNRDFNSPLHF
TRBV15	TRBJ1-2	CATSRGGRRSNYGYTF
TRBV5-6	TRBJ1-2	CASSPPRQGHGYTF
TRBV12-5	TRBJ2-4	CASARGAKNIQYF
TRBV6-5	TRBJ2-7	CASSYSRDEQYF
TRBV4-1	TRBJ2-1	CASRRLAGRYNEQFF
TRBV6-5	TRBJ1-5	CASSLGRDTNQPQHF
TRBV5-1	TRBJ1-3	CASTRFPGPGNTIYF
TRBV15	TRBJ2-2	CATSRDAVNTGELFF